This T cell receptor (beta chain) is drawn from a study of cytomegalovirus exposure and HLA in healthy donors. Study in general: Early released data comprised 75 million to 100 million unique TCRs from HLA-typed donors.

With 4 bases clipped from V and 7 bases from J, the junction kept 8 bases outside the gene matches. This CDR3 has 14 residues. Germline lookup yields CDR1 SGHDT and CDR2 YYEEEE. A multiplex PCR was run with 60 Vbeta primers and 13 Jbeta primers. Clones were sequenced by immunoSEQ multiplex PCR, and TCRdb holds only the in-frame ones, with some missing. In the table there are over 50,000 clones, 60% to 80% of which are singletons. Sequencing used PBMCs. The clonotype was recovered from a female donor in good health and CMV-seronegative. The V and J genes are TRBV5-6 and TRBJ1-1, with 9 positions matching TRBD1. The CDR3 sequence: CASSRDRAFIEAFF. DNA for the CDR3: TGTGCCAGCAGCCGGGACAGGGCGTTTATTGAAGCTTTCTTT.